These 30 T cell receptor beta chains originate from one sample sequenced in a study of T cell responses to AZD1222 COVID-19 vaccine. Libraries were prepared by immunoSEQ multiplex PCR; TCRdb keeps only in-frame clonotypes and omits some of them. The sample comprises around 67,000 clones, roughly 84% of which are singletons, and approximately 7% rests with the top ten. The starting material was peripheral blood, obtained on day 0 of AZD1222 vaccination. Receptors were obtained from an adult in good health.

This chain connects TRBV7-8 to TRBJ2-7; TRBD2 aligns across 11 bases. This CDR3 comprises 13 residues. CDR1 and CDR2 from the germline V gene are SGHVS and FQNEAQ. With V trimmed by 6 bases and J by 6 bases, 4 bases remained unmatched. In DNA, the CDR3 is TGTGCCAGCAGTACCGGGACTAGCGGCGAGCAGTACTTC. Translated, it gives CASSTGTSGEQYF.

The V call is TRBV29-1, the J call TRBJ1-2; D ambiguous. CDR1 is SQVTM and CDR2 is ANQGSEA in the germline V gene. This CDR3 is built from 12 residues. V lost 5 bases and J lost 1, with 8 bases in between. The CDR3 is CSVWGSNYGYTF. Here the CDR3 DNA reads TGCAGCGTTTGGGGTAGTAACTATGGCTACACCTTC.

V gene TRBV19 combines with J gene TRBJ1-5; no clear D. Trimming shortened V by 6 bases and J by 6 bases, and 9 bases separated the two germline ends. CDR3 length equals 12 residues. The germline CDR1 and CDR2 sequences are LNHDA and SQIVND (reference sequence). The CDR3 nucleotides read TGTGCCAGTAGAATTGGGTCTCAGCCCCAGCATTTT. Its translation: CASRIGSQPQHF.

The chain links TRBV3-1 (or the pseudogene TRBV3-2) to TRBJ1-6; no firm D call. The V gene lost 1 base and the J gene lost 10 bases, with 2 bases spanning the gap. The CDR3 has 11 residues. Germline CDR1 reads LGHDT; CDR2 reads YNNKEL (reference sequence). The CDR3 sequence is CASSQGSPLHF. As DNA, the CDR3 is TGTGCCAGCAGCCAAGGATCACCCCTCCACTTT.

This sequence joins TRBV4-2 and TRBJ2-7; TRBD2 matches 9 bases. The J segment lost 7 bases and the V segment lost 0 bases, leaving 7 bases of the junction unmatched. This CDR3 is 15 amino acids long. Germline V gives CDR1 LGHNA, CDR2 YNFKEQ. CDR3 DNA: TGTGCCAGCAGCCAAGAGGCTAGCGGGGAGAGAGAGCAGTACTTC. Its protein is CASSQEASGEREQYF.

The chain is built from TRBV3-1 (or the pseudogene TRBV3-2) and TRBJ2-3, with 8 nucleotides matching TRBD2. Trimming removed 3 bases from V and 2 bases from J; junction bases left unmatched: 31. This CDR3 comprises 24 residues. CDR1 LGHDT and CDR2 YNNKEL come from the germline V gene (reference sequence). CDR3 in amino acids: CASSHVRVGQVSKWKRGFTDTQYF. CDR3 sequence (DNA): TGTGCCAGCAGCCACGTCAGAGTGGGGCAGGTAAGTAAGTGGAAGCGGGGGTTCACAGATACGCAGTATTTT.

The genes are TRBV30 and TRBJ1-5; 9 bases fit TRBD1. The germline gives CDR1 GTSNPN, CDR2 SVGIG (reference sequence). The length of the CDR3 is 16 residues. J gave up 5 bases and V 2 bases, and 10 bases lay outside the gene matches. The CDR3 spells CAWSPELGQGDQPQHF. The CDR3 nucleotides are TGTGCCTGGAGTCCAGAGCTGGGACAGGGAGATCAGCCCCAGCATTTT.

This chain's CDR3 is CASSPTGSFYNEQFF. CDR3 DNA: TGTGCCAGCTCACCGACAGGCTCCTTCTACAATGAGCAGTTCTTC. J is TRBJ2-1 and V is TRBV18; tentatively, D is TRBD1 (6 bases). Deletions cut 3 bases from V and 3 bases from J, with 12 bases between. CDR3 size: 15 residues. Germline V lookup: CDR1 KGHSH, CDR2 LQKENI.

The chain carries TRBV27 and TRBJ1-2; D unresolved. The CDR3 runs to 13 residues. Looked up from germline, CDR1 is MNHEY and CDR2 is SMNVEV (reference sequence). V was clipped by 7 bases and J by 4 bases, with 13 bases between them. This CDR3 reads CASTHDVVYGYTF. The CDR3 coding sequence is TGTGCCAGCACCCATGACGTGGTCTATGGCTACACCTTC.

V usage is TRBV19 and J usage is TRBJ1-2, with a possible D match to TRBD1 (6 bases). Germline CDR1 is LNHDA and CDR2 is SQIVND (reference sequence). V was clipped by 6 bases and J by 2 bases, with 13 bases between them. The CDR3 runs 14 residues. The CDR3 DNA is TGTGCCAGTAGAGGATTTCAGGGGAACTATGGCTACACCTTC. Translation gives CASRGFQGNYGYTF.

V is TRBV4-2 and J is TRBJ2-3; D remains ambiguous. V lost 1 base, J lost 6 bases, and 5 bases lay in between. This CDR3 is built from 12 residues. Per germline, CDR1 LGHNA and CDR2 YNFKEQ. Written as DNA, the CDR3 is TGTGCCAGCAGCCAAGTTGCTGATACGCAGTATTTT. This sequence encodes CASSQVADTQYF.

V usage is TRBV6-5 and J usage is TRBJ1-6, with 7 bases fitting TRBD1. Trimming cost V 4 bases and J 6 bases; bases outside gene matches: 3. The CDR3 is made up of 14 amino acids. Germline V lookup: CDR1 MNHEY, CDR2 SVGAGI. The CDR3 DNA is TGTGCCAGCAGTTCGGGACAGCTTAATTCACCCCTCCACTTT. Translated, it gives CASSSGQLNSPLHF.

J is TRBJ1-6 and V is TRBV14, with 7 nucleotides matching TRBD1. V lost 5 bases and J lost 5; bases outside the gene matches: 6. This CDR3 comprises 15 residues. Germline V gene lookup returns CDR1 SGHDN and CDR2 FVKESK. The CDR3 DNA follows: TGTGCCAGCAGCAACCGGGACAGAGATAATTCACCCCTCCACTTT. It translates to CASSNRDRDNSPLHF.

The J gene is TRBJ1-2, the V gene TRBV7-9; D gene unclear. The CDR3 has 12 amino acids. CDR1 and CDR2 (germline): SEHNR, FQNEAQ (reference sequence). V was pared by 2 bases and J by 6 bases, with 7 bases between. The CDR3 loop reads CASSLNKDGYTF. The DNA for the CDR3 is TGTGCCAGCAGCTTAAATAAGGATGGCTACACCTTC. Full variable domain (missing parts from reference TRBV7-9 and TRBJ1-2): DTGVSQNPRHKITKRGQNVTFRCDPISEHNRLYWYRQTLGQGPEFLTYFQNEAQLEKSRLLSDRFSAERPKGSFSTLEIQRTEQGDSAMYLCASSLNKDGYTFGSGTRLTVV.

J is TRBJ2-7 and V is TRBV9; D not resolved. Trimming left V 3 bases short and J 2 bases short, with 15 bases between. The CDR3 is 15 residues long. Germline CDR1 SGDLS, CDR2 YYNGEE. CDR3 sequence (DNA): TGTGCCAGCAGCGAGTATGACCGTCCCACCTACGAGCAGTACTTC. Translated: CASSEYDRPTYEQYF.

The rearrangement joins TRBV5-1 to TRBJ2-7; weak D call: TRBD1 (5 bases). The CDR3 is 15 residues long. The germline V gene has CDR1 SGHRS and CDR2 YFSETQ. The ends were cut back, 0 bases at V and 5 bases at J, with 15 bases in the middle. In DNA form, the CDR3 reads TGCGCCAGCAGCTTGGGTGACAGACAAGTCGACGAGCAGTACTTC. Protein: CASSLGDRQVDEQYF.

V gene TRBV7-2 combines with J gene TRBJ2-1, with 9 positions matching TRBD2. This CDR3 has 15 residues. Germline loops: CDR1 SGHTA, CDR2 FQGNSA. Trimming cost V 5 bases and J 7 bases; bases outside gene matches: 9. CDR3 loop: CASSPRTSVGNEQFF. CDR3 nucleotide sequence: TGTGCCAGCAGCCCACGGACTAGCGTGGGTAATGAGCAGTTCTTC.

The CDR3 nucleotides are TGCAGCGTCTCAAACAGGTTTGATCAGCCCCAGCATTTT. Translated, it gives CSVSNRFDQPQHF. The chain has TRBV29-1 and TRBJ1-5, with a tentative D call TRBD1 (5 bases). The V gene lost 6 bases and the J gene lost 5 bases, with 14 bases spanning the gap. This CDR3 has 13 residues. Germline V gene data show CDR1 as SQVTM and CDR2 as ANQGSEA.

J is TRBJ1-1 and V is TRBV21-1; TRBD1, the table's D call, lacks a check against the DNA. TRBV21-1 is a pseudogene segment. This CDR3 contains 15 residues. CDR3 sequence: CASSFPLRVGTEAFF. The CDR3, as DNA: TGTGCCAGCAGCTTCCCCCTCAGGGTGGGTACAGAAGCTTTCTTT.

V usage is TRBV9 and J usage is TRBJ2-7; D might be TRBD1 (6 bases). CDR3 length equals 13 residues. The germline gives CDR1 SGDLS, CDR2 YYNGEE. CDR3 region: CSTQVGGTYEQYF. In nucleotides, the CDR3 is TGTAGCACCCAAGTTGGGGGCACCTACGAGCAGTACTTC. The full variable domain, in which reference TRBV9 and TRBJ2-7 provide the parts outside the CDR3, is DSGVTQTPKHLITATGQRVTLRCSPRSGDLSVYWYQQSLDQGLQFLIQYYNGEERAKGNILERFSAQQFPDLHSELNLSSLELGDSALYFCSTQVGGTYEQYFGPGTRLTVT.

J is TRBJ1-5 and V is TRBV6-5, with D possibly TRBD1 on 5 matching bases. CDR1 and CDR2 from the germline V gene are MNHEY and SVGAGI. V lost 6 bases, J lost 7 bases, and 13 bases lay in between. CDR3 size: 13 residues. The CDR3 sequence: CASRGRRDQPQHF. In DNA, the CDR3 is TGTGCCAGCAGGGGACGCCGGGACCAGCCCCAGCATTTT.

This clone was detected once. The chain has TRBV6-5 and TRBJ1-5; TRBD1 aligns across 7 bases. The J segment lost 4 bases and the V segment lost 6 bases, leaving 3 bases of the junction unmatched. The CDR3 has 13 amino acids. Germline CDR1 MNHEY, CDR2 SVGAGI. The CDR3 nucleotides are TGTGCCAGCAGCGACAGGGAAAATCAGCCCCAGCATTTT. It specifies CASSDRENQPQHF.

The V gene is TRBV5-1, the J gene TRBJ2-5, with D possibly being TRBD1 or TRBD2 (5 bases each). V gave up 3 bases and J gave up 1 base, with 13 bases separating them. The germline V gene encodes CDR1 SGHRS and CDR2 YFSETQ. The CDR3 is 15 residues long. The CDR3 protein is CASSSGRATQETQYF. The DNA for the CDR3 is TGCGCCAGCAGCTCGGGGCGGGCCACCCAAGAGACCCAGTACTTC.

This chain connects TRBV11-2 to TRBJ1-2; D unresolved. This CDR3 comprises 14 residues. Trimming took off 5 bases at V and 4 bases at J, with 14 bases between the two ends. Germline CDR1 reads SGHAT; CDR2 reads FQNNGV. The CDR3 protein is CASSPAGPGYGYTF. For the CDR3, the DNA is TGTGCCAGCAGCCCCGCGGGTCCTGGCTATGGCTACACCTTC.

V and J are TRBV3-1 (or the pseudogene TRBV3-2) and TRBJ1-1; no definite D call. Per germline, CDR1 LGHDT and CDR2 YNNKEL (reference sequence). Trimming took off 0 bases at V and 1 base at J, with 3 bases between the two ends. The CDR3 is 13 residues long. The CDR3 loop is CASSQERNTEAFF. As DNA, the CDR3 is TGTGCCAGCAGCCAAGAAAGGAACACTGAAGCTTTCTTT.

The chain employs TRBV19 and TRBJ2-2, with TRBD2 as a possible D gene (6 bases). The CDR3 is made up of 16 amino acids. In germline, CDR1 is LNHDA, CDR2 SQIVND (reference sequence). Trimming pared 5 bases from V and 4 bases from J, leaving 17 bases between. This CDR3 is CASSRQGGRGTGELFF. CDR3 coding DNA: TGTGCCAGTAGTCGGCAGGGAGGTAGAGGCACCGGGGAGCTGTTTTTT.

V gene TRBV4-3 combines with J gene TRBJ2-7; 8 bases are shared with TRBD1. CDR3 length: 15 amino acids. The germline V gene encodes CDR1 LGHNA and CDR2 YSLEER. The V segment lost 0 bases and the J segment 0 bases; nucleotides outside the gene matches: 1. The CDR3 reads CASSQDGTGSYEQYF. In DNA form, the CDR3 reads TGCGCCAGCAGCCAAGATGGGACAGGCTCCTACGAGCAGTACTTC.

This clone is a singleton in its sample. This chain uses TRBV5-1 with TRBJ2-7, with D unresolved. The V and J ends lost 4 bases and 6 bases respectively, with 20 bases between them. This CDR3 spans 15 amino acids. Germline V lookup: CDR1 SGHRS, CDR2 YFSETQ. CDR3 sequence reads: CASSPRAPSYGEQYF. For the CDR3, the DNA is TGCGCCAGCAGCCCTCGGGCCCCTAGTTACGGCGAGCAGTACTTC.

This chain links TRBV12-3 or TRBV12-4 with TRBJ1-2; D is undetermined. V lost 1 base and J lost 8, with 11 bases in between. The CDR3 totals 13 residues. CDR3 sequence: CASSLGVVGGYTF. DNA for the CDR3: TGTGCCAGCAGTTTAGGGGTTGTGGGGGGCTACACCTTC.

The chain links TRBV19 to TRBJ1-1; D remains ambiguous. Trimming cost V 6 bases and J 3 bases, with 17 bases left between them. Germline V gives CDR1 LNHDA, CDR2 SQIVND (reference sequence). CDR3 length: 15 amino acids. The CDR3 loop reads CASRGTRARDTEAFF. The CDR3 bases are TGTGCCAGTAGGGGAACGAGGGCCCGGGACACTGAAGCTTTCTTT.